This T cell receptor (beta chain) was recorded in a study of blood T cell repertoires in COVID-19 (TCRdb year 2020). Some background on the complete study: Collaborator samples came from the United States, Italy and Spain and covered acute and convalescent phases of COVID-19. The material from the prospective study consisted of cDNA or gDNA derived from T cells, B-cell-depleted T cells, or PBMCs. Subjects who had been exposed to COVID-19, were actively infected with it, or had recovered from it provided the deeply sampled blood TCRbeta repertoires that made up the dataset. The repertoires were made available in a free public database intended to serve as a resource for research on the immune response to SARS-CoV-2. The samples were drawn from two sources: the first 160 participants of the ongoing ImmuneRACE study, and fewer than 1,500 subjects contributed by 6 global collaborators. Sample metadata almost always included a de-identified subject ID, COVID-19 status, age in years and sex. Where available, HLA class I and class II types were taken from metadata supplied by the sample provider and were not determined by assay-based typing.

Overall results and qualifications from the work: The quantity of clinical and demographic metadata differed by source and by participant and was supplied without curation.

The collaborating institutions used their own protocols to collect whole blood in K2EDTA tubes. For TCRbeta analysis, collaborator samples were shipped as frozen whole blood, as isolated PBMCs, or as DNA extracted from either sample type. The immunoSEQ Assay, a bias-controlled multiplex PCR, was used to amplify TCRbeta CDR3 regions from genomic DNA. As for the original processing: The number of nucleated cells in each sample was estimated from the amplification of reference gene primers within the assay. To quantify the absolute abundance of each unique TCRbeta CDR3 rearrangement, sequence reads were collapsed and filtered. Productive Simpson clonality was computed per sample as the square root of Simpson's diversity index over productive rearrangements. TCRdb obtained this table from immuneACCESS and retained in-frame rearrangements with V and J assigned. These tables miss some clones; where compared with another copy, unresolved V genes account for less than half of the shortfall, and the remainder is unexplained. The V and J calls and clone size were taken over from that table, and D and trimming were inferred from the DNA. Recorded for this sample are just under 150,000 clones; around 90% of them occurred a single time. The ten top clones hold approximately 0.98% of the sample.

A word on this clone: The specificity of this receptor is unknown. Per-nucleotide qualities are absent, and no much larger clonotype sits a single base away.

Inclusive of the bounding cysteine and phenylalanine, the CDR3 is 12 residues long. The DNA shown is the 36-base CDR3, in frame from base 1. The V and J ends are trimmed by 4 bases and 1 base, leaving 7 bases between them. From a lookup of the germline V gene (reference sequence), CDR1 and CDR2 are GTSNPN and SVGIG. Sequencing was carried out using peripheral blood. The TCR comes from a woman aged 45-59 years with acute or convalescent COVID-19. The sequence is built from TRBV30 and TRBJ1-1; no D gene is confidently identified. The nucleotides read TGTGCCTGGACCTCACAGAACACTGAAGCTTTCTTT. The resulting protein is CAWTSQNTEAFF.